These 5 T cell receptor beta chains were sequenced from one sample in a study of cytomegalovirus exposure and HLA in healthy donors (dated by TCRdb to about 2017). Library preparation employed the immunoSEQ multiplex PCR assay. For the multiplex PCR, a mixture combining 60 forward primers for TCR Vbeta segments and 13 reverse primers for TCR Jbeta segments was used. Imported from immuneACCESS, the table was reduced by TCRdb to in-frame sequences with V and J called. These copies leave out some clones; in studies compared against another copy, an unresolved V gene accounts for under half, and the cause of the remainder is not known. The sample includes about 130,000 clones, with roughly four fifths observed a single time. The biggest ten clones account for over 4.5% of the sample. Sequences were obtained from PBMCs. These receptors all stem from a woman between 35 and 50 years old in good health and CMV-seropositive.

The chain couples TRBV5-4 to TRBJ2-3; 8 bases map to TRBD2. The CDR3 has 18 residues. The germline V gene encodes CDR1 SGHNT and CDR2 YYREEE (reference sequence). Trimming cost V 4 bases and J 5 bases; bases outside gene matches: 18. CDR3 sequence reads: CASSGLSSGAHRGDTQYF. The CDR3, as DNA: TGTGCCAGCAGCGGACTCAGTAGCGGGGCCCACCGGGGAGATACGCAGTATTTT.

The chain combines TRBV19 with TRBJ1-4; 10 bases are shared with TRBD1. Germline V gene sequence: CDR1 LNHDA, CDR2 SQIVND (reference sequence). CDR3 length: 16 residues. Losses at the gene ends were 7 bases for V and 5 bases for J; bases not matched to a gene: 10. The DNA for the CDR3 is TGTGCCAGTACCGAGACAGGGGGCGTCGGGAATGAAAAACTGTTTTTT. The encoded protein is CASTETGGVGNEKLFF.

The chain is built from TRBV2 and TRBJ2-5, with 7 nucleotides matching TRBD2. The length of the CDR3 is 15 residues. V dropped 3 bases and J dropped 4; count of bases not matched to a gene: 8. The germline V gene encodes CDR1 SNHLY and CDR2 FYNNEI. DNA of the CDR3: TGTGCCAGCAGTGACGCGGGGGAAGGCCTAGAGACCCAGTACTTC. Translated, it gives CASSDAGEGLETQYF.

The genes are TRBV5-1 and TRBJ2-5, with TRBD2 matching 10 bases. Near its end, the DNA agrees better with TRBJ2-7, so the J call may be wrong. This CDR3 contains 14 residues. CDR1 SGHRS and CDR2 YFSETQ come from the germline V gene. The CDR3 here is CASSAGLAAYEQYF. In nucleotides, the CDR3 is TGCGCCAGCAGCGCAGGACTAGCGGCGTACGAGCAGTACTTC.

In regard to this clone: The limits of the CDR3 on the DNA are not certain, so only TCRdb's listed CDR3 is given. V is TRBV5-1 and J is TRBJ2-5; the table's D call TRBD1 went unverified against the DNA. Per the germline V gene, CDR1 is SGHRS and CDR2 is YFSETQ. With termini counted, the CDR3 has 15 amino acids. The CDR3 region is CASSLAVGQGANPDF.